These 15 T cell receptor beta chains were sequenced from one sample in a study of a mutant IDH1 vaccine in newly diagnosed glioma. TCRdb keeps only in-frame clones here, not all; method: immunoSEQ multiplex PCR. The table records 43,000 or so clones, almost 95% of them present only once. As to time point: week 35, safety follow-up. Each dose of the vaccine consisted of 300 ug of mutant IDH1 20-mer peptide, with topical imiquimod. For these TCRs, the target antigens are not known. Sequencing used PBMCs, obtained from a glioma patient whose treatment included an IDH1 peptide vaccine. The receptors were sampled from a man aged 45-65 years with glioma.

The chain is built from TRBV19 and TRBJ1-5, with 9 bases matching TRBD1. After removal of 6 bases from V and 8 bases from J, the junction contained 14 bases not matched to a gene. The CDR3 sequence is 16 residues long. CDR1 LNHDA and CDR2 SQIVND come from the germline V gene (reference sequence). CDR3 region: CASRSPGQGLFEPQHF. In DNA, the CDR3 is TGTGCCAGTAGAAGCCCCGGACAGGGGCTTTTTGAGCCCCAGCATTTT. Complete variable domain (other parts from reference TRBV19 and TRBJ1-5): DGGITQSPKYLFRKEGQNVTLSCEQNLNHDAMYWYRQDPGQGLRLIYYSQIVNDFQKGDIAEGYSVSREKKESFPLTVTSAQKNPTAFYLCASRSPGQGLFEPQHFGDGTRLSIL.

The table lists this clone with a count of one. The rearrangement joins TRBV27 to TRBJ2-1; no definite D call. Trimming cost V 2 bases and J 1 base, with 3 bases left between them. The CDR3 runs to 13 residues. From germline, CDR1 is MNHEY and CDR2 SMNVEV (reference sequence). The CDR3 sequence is CASSLVSYNEQFF. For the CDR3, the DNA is TGTGCCAGCAGTTTAGTGTCCTACAATGAGCAGTTCTTC.

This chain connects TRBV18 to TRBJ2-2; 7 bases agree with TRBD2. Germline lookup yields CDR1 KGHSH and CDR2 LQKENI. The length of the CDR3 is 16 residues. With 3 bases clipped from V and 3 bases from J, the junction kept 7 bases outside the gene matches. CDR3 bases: TGTGCCAGCTCACCCGGGACTACTAGAGACACCGGGGAGCTGTTTTTT. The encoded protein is CASSPGTTRDTGELFF.

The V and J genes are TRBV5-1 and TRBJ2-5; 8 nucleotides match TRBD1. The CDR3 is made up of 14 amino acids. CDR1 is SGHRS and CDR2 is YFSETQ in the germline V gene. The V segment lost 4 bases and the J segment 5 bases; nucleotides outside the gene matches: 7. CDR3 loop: CASSNQGARETQYF. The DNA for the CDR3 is TGCGCCAGCAGCAATCAGGGGGCCCGGGAGACCCAGTACTTC.

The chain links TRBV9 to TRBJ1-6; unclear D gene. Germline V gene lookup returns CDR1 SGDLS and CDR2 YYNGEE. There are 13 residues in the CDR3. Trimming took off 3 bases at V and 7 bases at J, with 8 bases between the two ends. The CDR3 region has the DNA TGTGCCAGCAGCGAAAGGGAAAATTCACCCCTCCACTTT. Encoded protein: CASSERENSPLHF.

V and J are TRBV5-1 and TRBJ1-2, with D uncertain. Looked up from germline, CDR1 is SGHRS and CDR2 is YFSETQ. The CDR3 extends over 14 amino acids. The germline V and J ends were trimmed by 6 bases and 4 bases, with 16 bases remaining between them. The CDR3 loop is CASTLDTPGYGYTF. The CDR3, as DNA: TGCGCCAGCACCCTTGACACTCCAGGCTATGGCTACACCTTC.

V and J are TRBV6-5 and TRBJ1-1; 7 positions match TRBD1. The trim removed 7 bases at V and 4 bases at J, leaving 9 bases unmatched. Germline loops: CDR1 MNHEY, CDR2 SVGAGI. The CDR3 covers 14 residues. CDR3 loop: CASTREGAFTEAFF. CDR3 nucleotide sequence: TGTGCCAGCACCAGGGAGGGGGCCTTCACTGAAGCTTTCTTT.

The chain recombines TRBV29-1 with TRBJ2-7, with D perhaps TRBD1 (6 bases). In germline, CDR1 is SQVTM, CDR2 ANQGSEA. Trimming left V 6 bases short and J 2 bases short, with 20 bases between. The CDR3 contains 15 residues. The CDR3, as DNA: TGCAGCGTCGGGCGGTTGACAGGAATCACCTACGAGCAGTACTTC. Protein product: CSVGRLTGITYEQYF.

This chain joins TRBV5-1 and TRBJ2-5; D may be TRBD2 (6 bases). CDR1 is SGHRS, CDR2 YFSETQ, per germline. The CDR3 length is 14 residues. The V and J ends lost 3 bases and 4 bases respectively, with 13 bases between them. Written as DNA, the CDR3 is TGCGCCAGCAGCTCGCCGCGGGGTCGAGAGACCCAGTACTTC. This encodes CASSSPRGRETQYF.

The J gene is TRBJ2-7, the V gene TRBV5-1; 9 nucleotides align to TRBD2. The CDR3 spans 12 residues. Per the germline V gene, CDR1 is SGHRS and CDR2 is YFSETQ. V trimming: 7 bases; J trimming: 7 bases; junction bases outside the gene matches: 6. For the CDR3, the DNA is TGCGCCAGCGGGAGCGGGGGGAGTGAGCAGTACTTC. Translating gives CASGSGGSEQYF.

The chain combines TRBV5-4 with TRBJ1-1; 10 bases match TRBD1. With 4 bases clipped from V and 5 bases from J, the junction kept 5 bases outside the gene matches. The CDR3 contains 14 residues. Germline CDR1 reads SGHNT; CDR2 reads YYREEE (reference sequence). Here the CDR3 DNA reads TGTGCCAGCAGCCCAGACAGGGGGCGAACTGAAGCTTTCTTT. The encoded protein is CASSPDRGRTEAFF.

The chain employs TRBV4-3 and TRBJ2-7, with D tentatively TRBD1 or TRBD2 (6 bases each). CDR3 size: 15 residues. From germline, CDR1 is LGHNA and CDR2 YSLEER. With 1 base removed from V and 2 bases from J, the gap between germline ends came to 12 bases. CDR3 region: CASSQGGTSAYEQYF. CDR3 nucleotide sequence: TGCGCCAGCAGCCAAGGCGGGACAAGTGCCTACGAGCAGTACTTC.

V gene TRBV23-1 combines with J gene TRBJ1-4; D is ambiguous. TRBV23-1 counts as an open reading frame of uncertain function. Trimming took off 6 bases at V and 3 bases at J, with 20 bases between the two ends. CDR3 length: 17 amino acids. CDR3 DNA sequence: TGCGCCAGCAGCCTCCCTTCTCGGGAGGGAGCTAATGAAAAACTGTTTTTT. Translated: CASSLPSREGANEKLFF.

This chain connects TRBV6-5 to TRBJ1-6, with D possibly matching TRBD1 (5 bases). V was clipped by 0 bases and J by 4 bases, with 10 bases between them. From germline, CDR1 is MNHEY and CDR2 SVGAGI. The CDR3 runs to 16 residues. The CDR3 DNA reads TGTGCCAGCAGTTACTCCGGGGCCCATTATAATTCACCCCTCCACTTT. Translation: CASSYSGAHYNSPLHF.

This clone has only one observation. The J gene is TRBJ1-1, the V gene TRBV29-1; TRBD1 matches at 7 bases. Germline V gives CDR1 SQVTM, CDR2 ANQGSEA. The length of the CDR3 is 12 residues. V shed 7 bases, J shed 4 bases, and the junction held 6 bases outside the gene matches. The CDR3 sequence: CSAAPGGTEAFF. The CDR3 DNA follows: TGCAGCGCCGCACCAGGGGGCACTGAAGCTTTCTTT.